This T cell receptor (beta chain) was captured by sequencing in a study of T cell changes during pregnancy in multiple sclerosis. Sequencing used immunoSEQ multiplex PCR; TCRdb keeps in-frame clones, though not all of them. Of some 74,000 clones listed, roughly 92% are singletons. The CDR3 has 12 residues. From germline, CDR1 is SEHNR and CDR2 FQNEAQ (reference sequence). The V end lost 5 bases, the J end lost 4 bases, and 6 bases lay between the germline ends. The clonotype originates from a female donor with multiple sclerosis, enrolled in a pregnancy study. The sample was peripheral blood, taken before pregnancy. The chain employs TRBV7-9 and TRBJ1-3; D unclear. The CDR3 DNA is TGTGCCAGCAGCCCTAGCGGAAACACCATATATTTT. Its protein is CASSPSGNTIYF.